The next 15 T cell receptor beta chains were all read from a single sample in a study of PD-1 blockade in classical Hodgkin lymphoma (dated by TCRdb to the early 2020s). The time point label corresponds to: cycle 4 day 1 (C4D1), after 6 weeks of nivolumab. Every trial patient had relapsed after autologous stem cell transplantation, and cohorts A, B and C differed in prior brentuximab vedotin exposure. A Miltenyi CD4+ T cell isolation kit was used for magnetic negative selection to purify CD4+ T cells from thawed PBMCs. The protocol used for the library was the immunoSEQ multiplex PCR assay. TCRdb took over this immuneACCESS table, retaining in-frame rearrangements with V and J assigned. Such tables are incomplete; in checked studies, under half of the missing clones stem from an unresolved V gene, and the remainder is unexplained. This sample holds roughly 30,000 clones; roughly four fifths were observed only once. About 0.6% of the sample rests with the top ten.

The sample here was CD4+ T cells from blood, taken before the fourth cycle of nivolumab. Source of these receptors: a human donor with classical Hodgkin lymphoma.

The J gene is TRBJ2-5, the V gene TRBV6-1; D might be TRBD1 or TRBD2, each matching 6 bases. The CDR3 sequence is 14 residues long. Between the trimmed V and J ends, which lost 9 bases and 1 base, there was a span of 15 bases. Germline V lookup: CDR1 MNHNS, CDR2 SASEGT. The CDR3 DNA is TGTGCCAGTACCCCCGGAGGGGGCCAAGAGACCCAGTACTTC. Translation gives CASTPGGGQETQYF.

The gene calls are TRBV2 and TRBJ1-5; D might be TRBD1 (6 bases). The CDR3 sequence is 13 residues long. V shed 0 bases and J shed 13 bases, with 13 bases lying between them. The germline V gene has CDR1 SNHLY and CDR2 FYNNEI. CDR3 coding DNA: TGTGCCAGCAGTGAAGCAATACAGGGTACGCAGCATTTT. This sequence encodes CASSEAIQGTQHF. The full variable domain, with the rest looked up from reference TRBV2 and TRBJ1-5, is EPEVTQTPSHQVTQMGQEVILRCVPISNHLYFYWYRQILGQKVEFLVSFYNNEISEKSEIFDDQFSVERPDGSNFTLKIRSTKLEDSAMYFCASSEAIQGTQHFGDGTRLSIL.

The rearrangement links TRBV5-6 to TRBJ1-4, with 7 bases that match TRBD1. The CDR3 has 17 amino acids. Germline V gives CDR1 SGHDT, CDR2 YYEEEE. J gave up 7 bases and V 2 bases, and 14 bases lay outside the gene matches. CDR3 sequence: CASSFGPTQGPFEKLFF. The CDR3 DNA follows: TGTGCCAGCAGCTTCGGGCCCACACAGGGGCCATTTGAAAAACTGTTTTTT.

In DNA, the CDR3 is TGTGCCATCACAATGGGACTTAATGAAAAACTGTTTTTT. Translating gives CAITMGLNEKLFF. The rearrangement joins TRBV28 to TRBJ1-4; D may be TRBD1 (5 bases). CDR1 MDHEN and CDR2 SYDVKM come from the germline V gene. Trimming removed 10 bases at V and 4 bases at J, with 13 bases between. This CDR3 comprises 13 residues.

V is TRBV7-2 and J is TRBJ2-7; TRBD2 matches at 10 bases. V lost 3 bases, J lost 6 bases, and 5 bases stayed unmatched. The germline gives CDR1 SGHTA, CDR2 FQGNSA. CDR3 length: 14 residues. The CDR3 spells CASSFRLAGVEQYF. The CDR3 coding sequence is TGTGCCAGCAGCTTTCGGCTAGCGGGAGTCGAGCAGTACTTC. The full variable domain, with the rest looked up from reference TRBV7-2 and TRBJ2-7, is GAGVSQSPSNKVTEKGKDVELRCDPISGHTALYWYRQSLGQGLEFLIYFQGNSAPDKSGLPSDRFSAERTGGSVSTLTIQRTQQEDSAVYLCASSFRLAGVEQYFGPGTRLTVT.

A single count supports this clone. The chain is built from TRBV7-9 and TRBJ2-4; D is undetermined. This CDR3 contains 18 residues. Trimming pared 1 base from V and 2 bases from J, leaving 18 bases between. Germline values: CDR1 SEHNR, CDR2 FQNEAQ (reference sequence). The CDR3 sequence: CASSLGPYHGETKNIQYF. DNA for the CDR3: TGTGCCAGCAGCTTAGGGCCTTACCATGGGGAAACCAAAAACATTCAGTACTTC.

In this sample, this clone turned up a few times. Here the CDR3 DNA reads TGCGCCAGCAGCTCCGGGGGGTTAGGCAATGAGCAGTTCTTC. This translates into CASSSGGLGNEQFF. V usage is TRBV5-1 and J usage is TRBJ2-1; TRBD2 matches at 7 bases. Germline loops: CDR1 SGHRS, CDR2 YFSETQ. The V and J ends lost 3 bases and 6 bases, in that order; junction bases with no gene match: 6. This CDR3 contains 14 residues.

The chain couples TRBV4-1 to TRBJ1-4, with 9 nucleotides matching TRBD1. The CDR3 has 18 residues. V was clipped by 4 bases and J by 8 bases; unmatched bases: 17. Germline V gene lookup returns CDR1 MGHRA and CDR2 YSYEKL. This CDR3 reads CASSLPIGTGLVMEKLFF. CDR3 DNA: TGCGCCAGCAGCCTTCCAATCGGGACAGGGCTTGTGATGGAAAAACTGTTTTTT.

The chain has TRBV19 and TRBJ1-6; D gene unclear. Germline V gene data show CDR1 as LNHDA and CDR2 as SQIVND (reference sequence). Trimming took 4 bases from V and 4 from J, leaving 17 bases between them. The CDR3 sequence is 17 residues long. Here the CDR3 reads CASSRPEDGQYNSPLHF. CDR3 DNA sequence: TGTGCCAGTAGTAGGCCGGAGGACGGGCAATATAATTCACCCCTCCACTTT.

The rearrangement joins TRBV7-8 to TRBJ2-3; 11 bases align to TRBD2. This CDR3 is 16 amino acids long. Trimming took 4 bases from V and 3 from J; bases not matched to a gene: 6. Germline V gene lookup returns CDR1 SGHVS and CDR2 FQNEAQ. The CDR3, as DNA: TGTGCCAGCAGCTCTTCGACTAGCGGGATTACAGATACGCAGTATTTT. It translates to CASSSSTSGITDTQYF.

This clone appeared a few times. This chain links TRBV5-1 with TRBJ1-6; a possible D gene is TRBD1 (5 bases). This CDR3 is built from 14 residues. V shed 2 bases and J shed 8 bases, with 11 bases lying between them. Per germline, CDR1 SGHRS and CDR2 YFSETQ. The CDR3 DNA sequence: TGCGCCAGCAGCTTATCCAGGGCAGATTCACCCCTCCACTTT. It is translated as CASSLSRADSPLHF.

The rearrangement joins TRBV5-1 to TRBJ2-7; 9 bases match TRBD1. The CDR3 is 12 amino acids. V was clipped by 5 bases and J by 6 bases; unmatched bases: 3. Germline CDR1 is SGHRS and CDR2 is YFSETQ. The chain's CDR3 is CASRGQGGEQYF. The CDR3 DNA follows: TGCGCCAGCAGGGGACAGGGAGGCGAGCAGTACTTC. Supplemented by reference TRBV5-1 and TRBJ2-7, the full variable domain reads KAGVTQTPRYLIKTRGQQVTLSCSPISGHRSVSWYQQTPGQGLQFLFEYFSETQRNKGNFPGRFSGRQFSNSRSEMNVSTLELGDSALYLCASRGQGGEQYFGPGTRLTVT.

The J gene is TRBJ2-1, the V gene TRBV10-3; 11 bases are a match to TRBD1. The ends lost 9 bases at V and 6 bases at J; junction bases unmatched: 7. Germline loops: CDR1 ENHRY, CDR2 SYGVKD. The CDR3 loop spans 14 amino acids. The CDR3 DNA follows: TGTGCCATTATCGCGGGGACAGGGGGCAATGAGCAGTTCTTC. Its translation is CAIIAGTGGNEQFF.

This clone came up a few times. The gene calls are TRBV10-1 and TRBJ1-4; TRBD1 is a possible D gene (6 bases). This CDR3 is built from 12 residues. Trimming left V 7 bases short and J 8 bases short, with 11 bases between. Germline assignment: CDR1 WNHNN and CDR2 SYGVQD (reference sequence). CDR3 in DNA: TGCGCCAGCAATGGAGGGACAGAAAAACTGTTTTTT. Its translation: CASNGGTEKLFF.

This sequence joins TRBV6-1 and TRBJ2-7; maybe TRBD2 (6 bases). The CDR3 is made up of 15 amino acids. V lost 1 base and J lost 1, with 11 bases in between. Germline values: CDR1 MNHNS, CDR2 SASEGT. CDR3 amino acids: CASSEGAGTSYEQYF. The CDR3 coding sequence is TGTGCCAGCAGTGAAGGGGCGGGGACTTCCTACGAGCAGTACTTC.